The rows below give T cell receptor beta chains drawn from one sample of a study of blood T cells in healthy people across ages. In TCRdb, the 5' RACE reads were re-called with MiXCR into one record per CDR3 protein. The table has about 770,000 distinct CDR3 sequences, approximately 44% seen once; the top ten hold 15% to 25%. What was sequenced was blood. These receptor sequences come from a man aged 55-75 years in good health. The CDR3 runs from the conserved cysteine through the conserved F or W. The D gene is left open where the match is weak. Not all rows give a size; the values are once, few, many and, for expanded clones, a class.

v_call,clone_size,j_call,d_call,cdr3_nt,cdr3_aa
TRBV4-1,-,TRBJ1-2,-,TGCGCCAGCAGCCCTCAAGATAAACCGACAGGTTGGTTTGGCTACACCTTC,CASSPQDKPTGWFGYTF
TRBV11-2,few,TRBJ2-7,-,TGTGCCAGCAGCTACGGGACTCAATCCAGCTCCTACGAGCAGTACTTC,CASSYGTQSSSYEQYF
TRBV18,-,TRBJ1-1,-,TGTGCCAGCTCACCAATCCCGGGGGGGAACACTGAAGCTTTCTTT,CASSPIPGGNTEAFF
TRBV6-5,-,TRBJ2-7,TRBD2,TGTGCCAGCAGTAAGGGACTAGAGGGCTCATCCGAGCAGTACTTC,CASSKGLEGSSEQYF
TRBV20-1,-,TRBJ1-1,TRBD1,TGCAGTGCTGACAGGGGGCCCACTGAAGCTTTCTTT,CSADRGPTEAFF
TRBV4-3,-,TRBJ2-1,TRBD2,TGCGCCAGCAGCCAGGGGCGGGGGAACAATGAGCAGTTCTTC,CASSQGRGNNEQFF
TRBV12-3/TRBV12-4,-,TRBJ2-7,-,TGTGCCAGCAGTTTTTCCGGAGCGAAGAGCTCCTACGAGCAGTACTTC,CASSFSGAKSSYEQYF
TRBV4-1,many,TRBJ1-2,TRBD1,TGCGCCAGCAGCCCCCGACAGGGGGCTAGCTATGGCTACACCTTC,CASSPRQGASYGYTF
TRBV2,-,TRBJ1-2,-,TGTGCCAGCAGTGACTGGTCCTATGGCTACACCTTC,CASSDWSYGYTF
TRBV20-1,-,TRBJ2-3,TRBD2,TGCAGTGCTAGGACACGGGGGGGCACAGATACGCAGTATTTT,CSARTRGGTDTQYF
TRBV15,-,TRBJ1-1,TRBD1,TGTGCCACCAGCAAGAGACAGGGAAAAGGGGGGAACACTGAAGCTTTCTTT,CATSKRQGKGGNTEAFF
TRBV2,-,TRBJ2-4,TRBD2,TGTGCCAGCATCCCACCGGGGGGAAACATTCAGTACTTC,CASIPPGGNIQYF
TRBV12-3/TRBV12-4,-,TRBJ2-3,TRBD2,TGTGCGGTCCCTAGCGGGGGGGAATTCGTCACAGATACGCAGTATTTT,CAVPSGGEFVTDTQYF
TRBV20-1,once,TRBJ1-4,-,TGCAGTGCTAGAGATCCCACTTGGGGAAGCGGGGAAAAACTGTTTTTT,CSARDPTWGSGEKLFF
TRBV30,-,TRBJ1-4,-,TGTGCCTGGAGGGGTCCGGCCGAGGGGACCGAAAAACTGTTTTTT,CAWRGPAEGTEKLFF
TRBV6-5,many,TRBJ1-5,-,TGTGCCAGCAGTTACAGCCGCTATAGCAATCAGCCCCAGCATTTT,CASSYSRYSNQPQHF
TRBV6-5,few,TRBJ2-5,-,TGTGCCAGCAGTCCCCCCCCGGGGGAGACCCAGTACTTC,CASSPPPGETQYF
TRBV13,-,TRBJ2-3,TRBD2,TGTGCCAGCAGCTTAGGCGGACTAGACACAGATACGCAGTATTTT,CASSLGGLDTDTQYF
TRBV20-1,-,TRBJ2-7,-,TGCAGTGCTACGGGGTCAGCTGGCTCCTACGAGCAGTACTTC,CSATGSAGSYEQYF
TRBV12-3/TRBV12-4,-,TRBJ1-1,-,TGTGCCAGCAGCCCACAGGGAGGGGGGATGGACACTGAAGCTTTCTTT,CASSPQGGGMDTEAFF
TRBV6-6,-,TRBJ2-3,-,TGTGCCAGCACCCCCGGGAGATCCAACACAGATACGCAGTATTTT,CASTPGRSNTDTQYF
TRBV4-2,many,TRBJ2-1,-,TGTGCCAGCAGCCAGATTGAGGGGGGGGCCAATGAGCAGTTCTTC,CASSQIEGGANEQFF
TRBV7-2,few,TRBJ2-1,-,TGTGCCAGCAGCCTAACCGGGACCAACAATGAGCAGTTCTTC,CASSLTGTNNEQFF
TRBV10-3,-,TRBJ2-3,-,TGTGCCATCAGTGTATCCAAAATAGACGGGCAGTATTTT,CAISVSKIDGQYF
TRBV6-6,few,TRBJ1-5,-,TGTGCCAGCAGAACCATTCGGAGGGATAGTAATCAGCCCCAGCATTTT,CASRTIRRDSNQPQHF
TRBV7-9,-,TRBJ1-2,-,TGTGCCAGCAGCGATGGCGAGGGAGGCTACACCTTC,CASSDGEGGYTF
TRBV6-6,-,TRBJ1-5,TRBD1,TGTGCCAGCAGGCTGACAGGGAATGCGGATCAGGCCCAGCATTTT,CASRLTGNADQAQHF
TRBV6-6,few,TRBJ1-5,TRBD1,TGTGCCAGCAGTCCACAGGGGGAATTCCAGCCCCAGCATTTT,CASSPQGEFQPQHF
TRBV7-6,-,TRBJ1-2,-,TGTGCCAGCAGCACTGCAGAAAACTATGGCTACACCTTC,CASSTAENYGYTF
TRBV11-2,-,TRBJ2-1,TRBD1,TGTGCCAGCAGCTGGACAGGGATGAATGAGCAGTTCTTC,CASSWTGMNEQFF
TRBV29-1,-,TRBJ2-3,-,TGCCGTCCTGAGTTTTTTGAGGGTACGCAGTATTTT,CRPEFFEGTQYF
TRBV11-3,-,TRBJ2-4,-,-,CASSFGGGADIRYF
TRBV15,many,TRBJ2-5,-,TGTGCCACCAGCAGAGACTCCAGGGTATGGGAGACCCAGTACTTC,CATSRDSRVWETQYF
TRBV20-1,once,TRBJ2-7,-,TGCAGTGCTAGAGAAAAGGAGACAGGAAAGTTGGGTTTTTACGAGCAGTACTTC,CSAREKETGKLGFYEQYF
TRBV12-3/TRBV12-4,few,TRBJ2-2,TRBD1,TGTGCCAGCAGTTGGACAGGGGGCATTACCGGGGAGCTGTTTTTT,CASSWTGGITGELFF
TRBV6-6,few,TRBJ2-5,TRBD1,TGTGCCAGCAGTTACTCGATAGGGGGCTTAAATAGGGAGCAGTACTTC,CASSYSIGGLNREQYF
TRBV9,few,TRBJ2-1,TRBD2,TGTGCCAGCAGCGTAGGCACTAGCGGCGGTGAGCAGTTCTTC,CASSVGTSGGEQFF
TRBV10-3,-,TRBJ2-1,TRBD2,TGTGCCATCAGTGAGGCTAGCGGGACGTACAATGAGCAGTTCTTC,CAISEASGTYNEQFF
TRBV7-9,-,TRBJ1-2,-,TGTGCCAGCGAGGTAGGAGCTAACTATGGCTACACCTTC,CASEVGANYGYTF
TRBV27,-,TRBJ2-6,-,TGTGCCAGCAGTTCGTTGGGGGCTGGGGCCAACGTCCTGACTTTC,CASSSLGAGANVLTF
TRBV18,-,TRBJ2-1,-,TGTGCCAGCTCACCGCGGGACAGTACCGGCGAGCAGTTCTTC,CASSPRDSTGEQFF
TRBV5-1,-,TRBJ1-1,-,TGCGCCTCCGAGGGGGGGTTTGGCACTGGAGCTTTCTTT,CASEGGFGTGAFF
TRBV7-2,many,TRBJ2-3,-,TGTGCCAGCAGCTTAATGGCGGGGGCATCAGATACGCAGTATTTT,CASSLMAGASDTQYF
TRBV5-1,-,TRBJ1-2,-,TGCGCCAGCAGTCTTGGACAGAGGACATCTAACTATGGCTACACCTTC,CASSLGQRTSNYGYTF
TRBV28,many,TRBJ2-5,-,TGTGCCAGCAGTTCCTCCCGGGGACAAGAGACCCAGTACTTC,CASSSSRGQETQYF
TRBV20-1,many,TRBJ1-2,-,TGCAGTGCTAGACCGCCGGGGGGGACCATTGGGGGCTACACCTTC,CSARPPGGTIGGYTF
TRBV7-9,many,TRBJ2-3,TRBD1,TGTGCCAGCAGCTTCGGCGGGACAGGGAGCCGCACAGATACGCAGTATTTT,CASSFGGTGSRTDTQYF
TRBV6-1,-,TRBJ2-3,TRBD2,TGTGCCAGCAGTGTATCTAGCGGGGGGCTCACAGATACGCAGTATTTT,CASSVSSGGLTDTQYF
TRBV20-1,few,TRBJ2-3,TRBD2,TGCAGTGTTGGTCGGTCTCCCGGAAAACTAGCGGGGGGGCTAGATACGCAGTATTTT,CSVGRSPGKLAGGLDTQYF
TRBV12-3/TRBV12-4,many,TRBJ1-1,TRBD1,TGTGCCAGCAGTTGGACAGGGGTGAACACTGAAGCTTTCTTT,CASSWTGVNTEAFF
TRBV20-1,-,TRBJ1-4,TRBD1,TGCAGTGCCAAGGACAGGGTATACGAAAAACTGTTTTTT,CSAKDRVYEKLFF
TRBV4-1,few,TRBJ1-6,-,TGCGCCAGCAGCCGGATACCGGGACACGAAAATTCACCCCTCCACTTT,CASSRIPGHENSPLHF